These 24 T cell receptor beta chains came from one sample sequenced in a study of blood T cells in healthy people across ages (dated by TCRdb to the mid-2010s). The protocol used for the library was 5' RACE. These reads were obtained on an Illumina HiSeq 2500. The second PCR ran for about 7 to 11 cycles and used a J-beta primer mix along with a sample-barcoded 5' primer. The public reads were quality trimmed at Q25 with fastp and then assembled into clones with MiXCR by TCRdb, keeping productive beta chains. Rows merge per CDR3 protein into single entries with the most common DNA and genes. The sample data list 1.2 million to 1.5 million distinct CDR3 sequences, and 45% to 70% of these were observed just once. The ten largest make up 5% to 7% of the sample. Sequencing input: blood. The receptors were sampled from a young man in good health.

In this sample, this clonotype turned up a few times. As DNA, the CDR3 is TGTGCCATCAGTGAGTCAGCCTCCTACGAGCAGTACTTC. This encodes CAISESASYEQYF. This chain uses TRBV10-3 with TRBJ2-7, with D hard to call. This CDR3 comprises 13 residues. Germline V gene data show CDR1 as ENHRY and CDR2 as SYGVKD. With 0 bases removed from V and 0 bases from J, the gap between germline ends came to 3 bases.

V is TRBV5-1 and J is TRBJ2-7; no firm D call. The ends were cut back, 2 bases at V and 6 bases at J, with 15 bases in the middle. This CDR3 contains 14 residues. CDR1 and CDR2 (germline): SGHRS, YFSETQ. The CDR3 loop reads CASSLESDVGEQYF. The DNA of the CDR3 is TGCGCCAGCAGCTTAGAATCGGACGTCGGCGAGCAGTACTTC.

V usage is TRBV6-5 and J usage is TRBJ2-1; the match to TRBD2 covers 12 bases. CDR3 size: 21 residues. J lost 1 base, V lost 0 bases, and 13 bases had no gene match. Germline V lookup: CDR1 MNHEY, CDR2 SVGAGI. CDR3 sequence: CASSYSLAGGPGLQSYNEQFF. As DNA, the CDR3 is TGTGCCAGCAGTTACTCCCTAGCGGGGGGGCCTGGCCTACAATCCTACAATGAGCAGTTCTTC.

The chain has TRBV11-2 and TRBJ1-2; D remains ambiguous. Germline CDR1 and CDR2: SGHAT and FQNNGV. V was shortened by 2 bases and J by 7 bases, with 11 bases between the two germline ends. This CDR3 is 13 amino acids long. CDR3 DNA: TGTGCCAGCAGCTTACAACCGGGGAGTGGCTACACCTTC. This gives the protein CASSLQPGSGYTF.

As regards this clonotype: A much larger clone differs from this one at a single base, so this may be a read error. The chain uses TRBV21-1 and TRBJ2-3. TRBV21-1 is listed as a pseudogene. CDR3 length: 12 residues. The CDR3 sequence: CASSNTTDTQYF. The CDR3 DNA follows: TGTGCCAGCAGCAACACCACAGATACGCAGTATTTT.

V is TRBV10-3 and J is TRBJ2-7, with D uncertain. Trimming left V 2 bases short and J 7 bases short, with 12 bases between. In germline, CDR1 is ENHRY, CDR2 SYGVKD. The CDR3 consists of 13 residues. The CDR3 coding sequence is TGTGCCATCAGTGAGCCCGGAGACAATGAGCAGTACTTC. Encoded protein: CAISEPGDNEQYF.

This clonotype was seen a few times. The J gene is TRBJ2-3, the V gene TRBV7-2; D is unresolved. Germline loops: CDR1 SGHTA, CDR2 FQGNSA. The V end was cut by 1 base, the J end by 2 bases, with 10 bases between. The CDR3 length is 15 residues. CDR3 DNA sequence: TGTGCCAGCAGCTTAGTCATGTATCTCACAGATACGCAGTATTTT. Its translation: CASSLVMYLTDTQYF.

This clonotype was detected only a few times. The rearrangement links TRBV6-2 or TRBV6-3 to TRBJ1-2, with TRBD1 matching over 9 bases. Trimming removed 0 bases from V and 8 bases from J; junction bases left unmatched: 4. Germline loops: CDR1 MNHEY, CDR2 SVGEGT. The CDR3 is 14 amino acids. CDR3 bases: TGTGCCAGCAGTTACTCTGGGGACAGGGACGGCTACACCTTC. Translation gives CASSYSGDRDGYTF.

The chain has TRBV14 and TRBJ2-7, with D possibly being TRBD1 (6 bases). The V and J ends lost 7 bases and 0 bases respectively, with 10 bases between them. The CDR3 loop spans 13 amino acids. Germline V gene data show CDR1 as SGHDN and CDR2 as FVKESK. CDR3 amino acids: CASTRQDSYEQYF. In DNA form, the CDR3 reads TGTGCCAGCACCCGACAGGACTCCTACGAGCAGTACTTC.

To note about this clonotype: The junction shows a germline mismatch at one end, possibly a read error. This chain uses TRBV29-1 with TRBJ2-1; 8 bases agree with TRBD1. CDR3 size: 14 residues. Germline V CDR1 and CDR2: SQVTM, ANQGSEA. CDR3 sequence: CSAGTGGQGNGQFF. The CDR3 DNA is TGCAGCGCGGGGACAGGCGGCCAGGGCAATGGGCAGTTCTTC.

The chain couples TRBV2 to TRBJ2-7; D might be TRBD2 (5 bases). Germline values: CDR1 SNHLY, CDR2 FYNNEI. This CDR3 spans 13 amino acids. The ends were cut back, 6 bases at V and 7 bases at J, with 16 bases in the middle. The CDR3 nucleotides read TGTGCCAGCAGCCTAGGGAGCCCTCAGGAGCAGTACTTC. Translating it yields CASSLGSPQEQYF.

This chain uses TRBV12-3 or TRBV12-4 with TRBJ2-1; D unclear. Trimming removed 0 bases from V and 9 bases from J, with 12 bases in between. The CDR3 sequence is 14 residues long. For the CDR3, the DNA is TGTGCCAGCAGTTTAGCAGTAGGGTTCGGTGAGCAGTTCTTC. It encodes CASSLAVGFGEQFF.

Concerning this clonotype: Germline is not matched at one junction end, which may reflect a read error. V and J are TRBV6-4 and TRBJ2-3; 7 bases line up with TRBD1. The CDR3 contains 15 residues. Germline V CDR1 and CDR2: MRHNA, SNTAGT. CDR3 sequence: CASSPRGQRTDTQYF. In nucleotides, the CDR3 is TGTGCTAGCAGTCCCCGGGGACAGCGCACAGATACGCAGTATTTT.

J is TRBJ2-7 and V is TRBV4-1; D not certain. The CDR3 spans 16 residues. Germline V lookup: CDR1 MGHRA, CDR2 YSYEKL. V was pared by 1 base and J by 5 bases, with 18 bases between. CDR3 DNA sequence: TGCGCCAGCAGCCAAGCAGTAAGGGTCGGGTTCCACGAGCAGTACTTC. Amino acids: CASSQAVRVGFHEQYF.

This clonotype has just a few counts. The V and J genes are TRBV6-5 and TRBJ2-3; no reliable D call. V was shortened by 2 bases and J by 3 bases, with 6 bases between the two germline ends. The CDR3 length is 13 residues. Germline V CDR1 and CDR2: MNHEY, SVGAGI. The chain's CDR3 is CASSYGPTDTQYF. In nucleotides, the CDR3 is TGTGCCAGCAGTTACGGGCCGACAGATACGCAGTATTTT.

This rearrangement joins TRBV4-2 to TRBJ2-5, with 8 nucleotides matching TRBD2. In germline, CDR1 is LGHNA, CDR2 YNFKEQ. This CDR3 comprises 16 residues. V was pared by 2 bases and J by 5 bases, with 10 bases of the junction left unmatched. In DNA form, the CDR3 reads TGTGCCAGCAGCCAACCTCAAGCGGGAGCATCGGAGACCCAGTACTTC. This encodes CASSQPQAGASETQYF.

The chain employs TRBV5-1 and TRBJ2-5, with TRBD2 identical over 7 bases. From germline, CDR1 is SGHRS and CDR2 YFSETQ. CDR3 size: 16 residues. V shed 0 bases and J 11 bases; nucleotides not matched to a gene: 16. The CDR3 here is CASSLALVESGVEQYF. CDR3 sequence (DNA): TGCGCCAGCAGCTTGGCCTTGGTAGAAAGCGGGGTTGAGCAGTACTTC. The variable domain in full, with the rest retrieved from reference TRBV5-1 and TRBJ2-5, is KAGVTQTPRYLIKTRGQQVTLSCSPISGHRSVSWYQQTPGQGLQFLFEYFSETQRNKGNFPGRFSGRQFSNSRSEMNVSTLELGDSALYLCASSLALVESGVEQYFGPGTRLLVL.

This clonotype was detected a few times. The gene calls are TRBV7-2 and TRBJ1-2, with TRBD1 as a possible D gene (6 bases). The germline V gene encodes CDR1 SGHTA and CDR2 FQGNSA. The CDR3 is 13 residues long. Trimming removed 5 bases at V and 8 bases at J, with 15 bases between. The CDR3 spells CASSPTYRDGYTF. CDR3 DNA sequence: TGTGCCAGCAGCCCAACCTACAGGGACGGCTACACCTTC. Full variable domain (missing parts from reference TRBV7-2 and TRBJ1-2): GAGVSQSPSNKVTEKGKDVELRCDPISGHTALYWYRQSLGQGLEFLIYFQGNSAPDKSGLPSDRFSAERTGGSVSTLTIQRTQQEDSAVYLCASSPTYRDGYTFGSGTRLTVV.

The chain couples TRBV11-2 to TRBJ2-7, with D perhaps TRBD1 or TRBD2 (5 bases each). Germline V gene lookup returns CDR1 SGHAT and CDR2 FQNNGV. V was trimmed by 4 bases and J by 3 bases, leaving 22 bases between them. The CDR3 extends over 17 amino acids. For the CDR3, the DNA is TGTGCCAGCAGCTCCCTGGCCACCGGGGCGAGGAACTACGAGCAGTACTTC. Amino acids: CASSSLATGARNYEQYF. Full variable domain (outside the CDR3, taken from reference TRBV11-2 and TRBJ2-7): EAGVAQSPRYKIIEKRQSVAFWCNPISGHATLYWYQQILGQGPKLLIQFQNNGVVDDSQLPKDRFSAERLKGVDSTLKIQPAKLEDSAVYLCASSSLATGARNYEQYFGPGTRLTVT.

This sequence joins TRBV4-3 and TRBJ2-2; 8 nucleotides match TRBD1. J gave up 1 base and V 0 bases, and 4 bases lay outside the gene matches. Germline CDR1 reads LGHNA; CDR2 reads YSLEER. The CDR3 contains 17 residues. The CDR3 loop reads CASSQDPGTGNTGELFF. DNA of the CDR3: TGCGCCAGCAGCCAAGATCCTGGGACAGGGAACACCGGGGAGCTGTTTTTT.

The sample holds a few counts of this clonotype. CDR3: CASSLADNLYEQYF. Written as DNA, the CDR3 is TGCGCCAGCAGCTTGGCCGACAACCTCTACGAGCAGTACTTC. The V gene is TRBV5-1, the J gene TRBJ2-5; D not resolved. The tail of the sequence fits TRBJ2-7 better, so the J call may be wrong. This CDR3 comprises 14 residues. Per the germline V gene, CDR1 is SGHRS and CDR2 is YFSETQ.

V gene TRBV7-2 combines with J gene TRBJ2-1, with TRBD1 identical over 9 bases. Germline loops: CDR1 SGHTA, CDR2 FQGNSA. CDR3 length equals 14 residues. J lost 5 bases, V lost 5 bases, and 4 bases had no gene match. CDR3 in DNA: TGTGCCAGCAGCCCCCGGACAGGGGACAATGAGCAGTTCTTC. Its protein product is CASSPRTGDNEQFF.

This clonotype came up once. A read error may produce the germline difference seen at one junction end. This chain joins TRBV3-1 and TRBJ2-6; tentatively, D is TRBD1 or TRBD2 (5 bases each). The CDR3 totals 17 residues. In germline, CDR1 is LGHDT, CDR2 YNNKEL (reference sequence). The CDR3 loop is CASSQDGGPTGTNVLTF. The CDR3 DNA follows: TGTGCCAGCAGCCAAGATGGGGGTCCCACTGGGACCAACGTCCTGACTTTC.

The chain is built from TRBV27 and TRBJ2-7; 11 bases map to TRBD1. The J segment lost 7 bases and the V segment lost 1 base, leaving 9 bases of the junction unmatched. CDR1 MNHEY and CDR2 SMNVEV come from the germline V gene (reference sequence). The length of the CDR3 is 16 residues. The chain's CDR3 is CASSLFSGQGAGEQYF. Written as DNA, the CDR3 is TGTGCCAGCAGTTTATTCTCCGGACAGGGGGCAGGTGAGCAGTACTTC.